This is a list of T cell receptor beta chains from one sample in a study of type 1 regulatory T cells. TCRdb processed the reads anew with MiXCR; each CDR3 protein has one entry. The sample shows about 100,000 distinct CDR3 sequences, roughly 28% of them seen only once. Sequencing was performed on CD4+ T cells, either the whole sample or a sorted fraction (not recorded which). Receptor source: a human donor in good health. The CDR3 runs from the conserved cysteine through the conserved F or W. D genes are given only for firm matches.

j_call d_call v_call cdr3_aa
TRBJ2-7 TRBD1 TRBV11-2 CASSLLLPGGEQYF
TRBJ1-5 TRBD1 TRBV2 CASSRGQGVNGNQPQHF
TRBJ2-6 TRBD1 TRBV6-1 CASTGSPGGSGANVLTF
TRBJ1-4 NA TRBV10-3 CAISESGSNVKLFF
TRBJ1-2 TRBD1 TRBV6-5 CASSDAGTGLYGYTF
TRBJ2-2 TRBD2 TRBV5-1 CASSPVRAGGTGELFF
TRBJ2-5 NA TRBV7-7 CASSLGPEETQYF
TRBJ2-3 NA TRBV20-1 CSANGYTTDTQYF
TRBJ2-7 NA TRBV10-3 CAISAGYEQYF
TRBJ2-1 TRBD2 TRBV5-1 CASSLSVGRSGNEQFF
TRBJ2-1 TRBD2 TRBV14 CASSFGLAGGRWNEQFF
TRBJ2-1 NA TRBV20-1 CSATYDNEQFF
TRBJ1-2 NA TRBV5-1 CASSLEGIYGYTF
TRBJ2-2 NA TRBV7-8 CASSSLGTGELFF
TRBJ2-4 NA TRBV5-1 CASSLRAEAKNIQYF
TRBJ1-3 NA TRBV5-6 CASSLKLSSGNTIYF
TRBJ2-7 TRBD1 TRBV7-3 CASSLTGTGFYEQYF
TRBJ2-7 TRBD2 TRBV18 CASSPLAGGVSSYEQYF
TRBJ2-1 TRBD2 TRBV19 CASSITSGRLGNEQFF
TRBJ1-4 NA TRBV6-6 CASTPTDSLNEKLFF
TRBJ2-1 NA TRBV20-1 CSARGLQTASYNEQFF
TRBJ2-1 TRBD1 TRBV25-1 CASSEVGTGKAHEQFF
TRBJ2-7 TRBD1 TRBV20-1 CSASMPRGPYEQYF